A single sample gave rise to the 22 T cell receptor beta chains below, sequenced in a study of blood T cell repertoires in COVID-19. The assay was immunoSEQ multiplex PCR, and TCRdb's table has in-frame clones only and misses some. The sample lists approximately 190,000 clones, around 76% occurring once. Sequencing input: peripheral blood. These receptor sequences come from an older woman with COVID-19, enrolled during active disease.

DNA of the CDR3: TGTGCCAGTAGCGAGTTGAACACTGAAGCTTTCTTT. Encoded protein: CASSELNTEAFF. The rearrangement links TRBV19 to TRBJ1-1; D unresolved. Trimming pared 6 bases from V and 0 bases from J, leaving 5 bases between. Germline CDR1 reads LNHDA; CDR2 reads SQIVND (reference sequence). The CDR3 totals 12 residues.

This clone is a singleton in its sample. The DNA of the CDR3 is TGTGCCAGCAGTTTATCGCCCAGGGCCAATCAGCCCCAGCATTTT. Amino acid sequence: CASSLSPRANQPQHF. The rearrangement links TRBV27 to TRBJ1-5, with D possibly being TRBD1 (5 bases). Germline CDR1 reads MNHEY; CDR2 reads SMNVEV (reference sequence). The V end lost 0 bases, the J end lost 3 bases, and 9 bases lay between the germline ends. The length of the CDR3 is 15 residues.

This chain connects TRBV18 to TRBJ1-4; TRBD1 aligns across 7 bases. The CDR3 extends over 15 amino acids. V lost 2 bases and J lost 3; bases outside the gene matches: 3. Germline V gene data show CDR1 as KGHSH and CDR2 as LQKENI. The CDR3 here is CASSPGGTANEKLFF. CDR3 nucleotide sequence: TGTGCCAGCTCACCAGGAGGGACAGCTAATGAAAAACTGTTTTTT.

This chain joins TRBV7-2 and TRBJ2-2, with TRBD1 identical over 11 bases. Germline V gene lookup returns CDR1 SGHTA and CDR2 FQGNSA. This CDR3 spans 16 amino acids. V lost 0 bases to trimming and J lost 7 bases; unmatched junction nucleotides: 4. The CDR3, as DNA: TGTGCCAGCAGCTTAGCCAGGACAGGGGGCAACGGGGAGCTGTTTTTT. It translates to CASSLARTGGNGELFF.

The rearrangement uses TRBV29-1 and TRBJ2-1; 7 bases are shared with TRBD1. The CDR3 runs to 13 residues. V lost 6 bases, J lost 5 bases, and 7 bases stayed unmatched. CDR1 SQVTM and CDR2 ANQGSEA come from the germline V gene. The CDR3 protein is CSVPTTGNNEQFF. The CDR3 DNA reads TGCAGCGTACCAACGACAGGGAACAATGAGCAGTTCTTC.

The V call is TRBV6-1, the J call TRBJ1-3; D is uncertain. The CDR3 extends over 15 amino acids. V was cut by 2 bases and J by 4 bases, with 12 bases left in between. The germline V gene has CDR1 MNHNS and CDR2 SASEGT. Here the CDR3 reads CASSERVFAGNTIYF. In DNA, the CDR3 is TGTGCCAGCAGTGAACGGGTTTTTGCAGGAAACACCATATATTTT.

The chain combines TRBV19 with TRBJ1-2; weak D call: TRBD1 (6 bases). CDR3 length: 14 amino acids. Trimming pared 6 bases from V and 8 bases from J, leaving 19 bases between. Germline V CDR1 and CDR2: LNHDA, SQIVND (reference sequence). DNA for the CDR3: TGTGCCAGTAGCATCGAACCAAGACAGGAAGGCTACACCTTC. This encodes CASSIEPRQEGYTF.

The chain couples TRBV27 to TRBJ1-2; the match to TRBD1 covers 8 bases. This CDR3 comprises 15 residues. J gave up 4 bases and V 6 bases, and 10 bases lay outside the gene matches. CDR1 is MNHEY, CDR2 SMNVEV, per germline (reference sequence). CDR3 loop: CASRTTQGAAYGYTF. The CDR3 bases are TGTGCCAGCAGGACTACTCAGGGGGCGGCCTATGGCTACACCTTC.

CDR3 bases: TGCGCCAGTCAGACCGGGTCTCGAACTAATGAAAAACTGTTTTTT. Its translation: CASQTGSRTNEKLFF. The V call is TRBV5-1, the J call TRBJ1-4; D ambiguous. The CDR3 has 15 amino acids. V gave up 8 bases and J gave up 1 base, with 15 bases separating them. Germline V CDR1 and CDR2: SGHRS, YFSETQ.

This chain joins TRBV10-3 and TRBJ1-5; TRBD1 might be the D (6 bases). Trimming took 2 bases from V and 7 from J, leaving 9 bases between them. Per the germline V gene, CDR1 is ENHRY and CDR2 is SYGVKD. This CDR3 contains 13 residues. The CDR3 loop reads CAISEAGAQPQHF. CDR3 bases: TGTGCCATCAGTGAGGCAGGGGCGCAGCCCCAGCATTTT.

This clone has a count of ten or more. The chain uses TRBV6-5 and TRBJ1-1, with 8 nucleotides matching TRBD1. Germline V gene lookup returns CDR1 MNHEY and CDR2 SVGAGI. The CDR3 sequence is 15 residues long. V shed 6 bases, J shed 4 bases, and the junction held 10 bases outside the gene matches. This chain's CDR3 is CASRDRQGWSTEAFF. The DNA of the CDR3 is TGTGCCAGCAGAGACCGACAGGGGTGGAGCACTGAAGCTTTCTTT.

The chain recombines TRBV5-1 with TRBJ1-1; perhaps TRBD1 as D (5 bases). Germline loops: CDR1 SGHRS, CDR2 YFSETQ. The CDR3 contains 16 residues. Between the trimmed V and J ends, which lost 0 bases and 4 bases, there was a span of 16 bases. The CDR3: CASSLELGPGGTEAFF. CDR3 nucleotide sequence: TGCGCCAGCAGCTTGGAGTTGGGGCCGGGAGGCACTGAAGCTTTCTTT.

The rearrangement joins TRBV6-6 to TRBJ1-5, with a weak D call TRBD1 (6 bases). From germline, CDR1 is MNHNY and CDR2 SVGAGI (reference sequence). Trimming took 5 bases from V and 3 from J, leaving 14 bases between them. This CDR3 spans 15 amino acids. CDR3 loop: CASSPTGNLNQPQHF. The DNA for the CDR3 is TGTGCCAGCAGTCCTACAGGGAATCTCAATCAGCCCCAGCATTTT.

This clone has just a few counts. CDR3 sequence: CASRGSSYEQYV. CDR3 DNA: TGTGCCAGCCGGGGGAGCTCCTACGAGCAGTACGTC. The chain carries TRBV28 and TRBJ2-7; possibly TRBD2 for D (6 bases). V was trimmed by 8 bases and J by 0 bases, leaving 8 bases between them. Germline CDR1 MDHEN, CDR2 SYDVKM. CDR3 length: 12 residues.

This sequence joins TRBV5-1 and TRBJ2-3, with 10 bases that match TRBD2. The CDR3 totals 16 residues. The germline V gene has CDR1 SGHRS and CDR2 YFSETQ. Germline trimming cut 4 bases from V and 2 bases from J; bases unmatched to any gene: 7. Here the CDR3 DNA reads TGCGCCAGCAGCCCTAGCGGGGGCAAACACACAGATACGCAGTATTTT. Its translation: CASSPSGGKHTDTQYF.

This chain links TRBV24-1 with TRBJ2-4; D is perhaps TRBD2 (5 bases). The CDR3 sequence is 11 residues long. The germline V gene has CDR1 KGHDR and CDR2 SFDVKD. With 2 bases removed from V and 11 bases from J, the gap between germline ends came to 6 bases. The CDR3: CATSDSGVQYF. The CDR3 nucleotides are TGTGCCACCAGTGATTCCGGGGTTCAGTACTTC.

The CDR3 loop reads CAISGAGTGYGYTF. The CDR3 DNA is TGTGCCATCAGTGGCGCCGGGACAGGGTATGGCTACACCTTC. V gene TRBV10-3 combines with J gene TRBJ1-2; 9 bases are shared with TRBD1. The CDR3 covers 14 residues. Germline V gene lookup returns CDR1 ENHRY and CDR2 SYGVKD. V was clipped by 4 bases and J by 5 bases; unmatched bases: 5.

This rearrangement joins TRBV6-5 to TRBJ1-2; D uncertain. The CDR3 consists of 11 residues. The V gene's germline CDR1 is MNHEY and CDR2 SVGAGI. The V gene lost 6 bases and the J gene lost 6 bases, with 8 bases spanning the gap. CDR3 sequence (DNA): TGTGCCAGCAGGCTCGGAGATGGCTACACCTTC. Residues: CASRLGDGYTF.

The rearrangement links TRBV7-9 to TRBJ1-2, with 8 positions matching TRBD1. CDR3 length: 18 residues. The V segment lost 1 base and the J segment 7 bases; nucleotides outside the gene matches: 17. The germline CDR1 and CDR2 sequences are SEHNR and FQNEAQ (reference sequence). CDR3 in amino acids: CASSLGRDRMSWAGGYTF. The CDR3 DNA sequence: TGTGCCAGCAGCTTAGGCCGGGACAGGATGTCTTGGGCAGGTGGCTACACCTTC.

The chain uses TRBV9 and TRBJ1-2, with D uncertain. The CDR3 loop spans 14 amino acids. CDR1 is SGDLS and CDR2 is YYNGEE in the germline V gene. V lost 0 bases and J 4 bases, leaving 10 bases between the germline ends. The DNA of the CDR3 is TGTGCCAGCAGCGTAGAAGCGGGAATCTATGGCTACACCTTC. Translating it yields CASSVEAGIYGYTF.

The chain combines TRBV11-3 with TRBJ1-1; 8 bases map to TRBD1. J lost 11 bases, V lost 5 bases, and 10 bases had no gene match. From germline, CDR1 is SGHNT and CDR2 YENEEA. This CDR3 has 13 residues. The CDR3 nucleotides are TGTGCCAGCAGCGCGGACAGGGAGGGTGGTGCTTTCTTT. It yields the protein CASSADREGGAFF.

The gene calls are TRBV6-1 and TRBJ1-2; 9 bases map to TRBD1. The CDR3 length is 15 residues. Germline V gives CDR1 MNHNS, CDR2 SASEGT. With 1 base clipped from V and 8 bases from J, the junction kept 8 bases outside the gene matches. This chain's CDR3 is CASSEGEGTGLGYTF. The CDR3 DNA sequence: TGTGCCAGCAGTGAAGGGGAGGGGACAGGGTTAGGCTACACCTTC.